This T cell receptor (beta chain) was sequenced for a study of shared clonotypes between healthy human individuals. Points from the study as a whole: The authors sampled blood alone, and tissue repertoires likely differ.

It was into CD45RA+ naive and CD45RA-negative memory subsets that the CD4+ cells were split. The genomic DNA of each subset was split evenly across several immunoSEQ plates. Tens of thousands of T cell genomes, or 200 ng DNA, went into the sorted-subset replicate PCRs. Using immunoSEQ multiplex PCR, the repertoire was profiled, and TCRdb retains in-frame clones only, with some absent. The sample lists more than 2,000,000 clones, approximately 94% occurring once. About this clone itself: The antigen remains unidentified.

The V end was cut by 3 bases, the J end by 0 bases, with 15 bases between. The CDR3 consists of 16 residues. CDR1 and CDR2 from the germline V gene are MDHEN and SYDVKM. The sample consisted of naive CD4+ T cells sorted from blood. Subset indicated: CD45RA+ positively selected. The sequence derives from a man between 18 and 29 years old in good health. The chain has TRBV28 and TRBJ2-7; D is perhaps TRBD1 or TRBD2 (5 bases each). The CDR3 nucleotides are TGTGCCAGCAGTTTCCTCAGATCAGGGAGCTCCTACGAGCAGTACTTC. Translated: CASSFLRSGSSYEQYF.